This TCR beta chain was identified during a study of monozygotic twins with inflammatory bowel disease. TCRdb reworked the 5' RACE reads into one entry per CDR3 protein, no DNA. Its listing shows 150,000 to 200,000 distinct CDR3 sequences. Germline V gene data show CDR1 as DFQATT and CDR2 as SNEGSKA (reference sequence). This CDR3 spans 12 amino acids. The sequencing input was blood. The source is a human donor with ulcerative colitis or Crohn's disease, or a healthy co-twin of an affected twin (not recorded which). This chain joins TRBV20-1 and TRBJ2-7; TCRdb's D call, TRBD1, is unchecked because there is no DNA. This CDR3 reads CSARGRQYEQYF.